Included here is one T cell receptor beta chain sequence, with context. Its antigen remains unidentified. Base quality data are lacking; no much larger clone is found one base away. This entry is derived from a study of blood T cell repertoires in COVID-19 (TCRdb year 2020). The study in broad terms: The collaborator samples originated in the United States, Italy and Spain and spanned the acute and convalescent phases of COVID-19. The material from the prospective study consisted of cDNA or gDNA derived from T cells, B-cell-depleted T cells, or PBMCs. Deeply sampled blood TCRbeta repertoires from subjects exposed to, actively infected with, or recovered from COVID-19 were included in the dataset. The repertoires were released in a freely available public database meant as a resource for research on the immune response to SARS-CoV-2. The samples were drawn from two sources: the first 160 participants of the ongoing ImmuneRACE study, and over 950 subjects contributed by 6 global collaborators. The sample metadata nearly always contained a de-identified subject ID, COVID-19 status, age in years and sex. Where available, HLA class I and class II types were taken from metadata supplied by the sample provider and were not determined by assay-based typing. Beyond this particular receptor, the publication reports: How much clinical and demographic metadata was included differed by source and by participant, and the metadata was provided uncurated.

V was cut back by 5 bases and J by 5 bases, leaving a gap of 15 bases between them. The germline V gene supplies CDR1 SGHTA and CDR2 FQGNSA. The CDR3 numbers 15 residues from cysteine through phenylalanine. This entry keeps only the CDR3 DNA: 45 bases, framed from base 1. Collaborating institutions collected whole blood in K2EDTA tubes following their own protocols. For TCRbeta analysis, collaborator samples were shipped as frozen whole blood, as isolated PBMCs, or as DNA extracted from either sample type. The immunoSEQ Assay, a bias-controlled multiplex PCR, was used to amplify TCRbeta CDR3 regions from genomic DNA. The paper's data handling went like this. Nucleated cell counts per sample were estimated from amplification of reference gene primers within the assay. To quantify the absolute abundance of each unique TCRbeta CDR3 rearrangement, sequence reads were collapsed and filtered. For each sample, productive Simpson clonality was calculated as the square root of Simpson's diversity index across productive rearrangements. The clones in this table, taken by TCRdb from immuneACCESS, are in-frame only. Not every clone is retained; where verified, under half of the shortfall comes from an unresolved V gene, and the cause of the rest is unknown. For V, J and clone size, that table is used; D and trimming come from the DNA. The sample profile shows 100,000 or so clones; 81% of them were found once. Of the sample, less than 45% is held by the ten largest clones.

The material sequenced was peripheral blood. This chain joins TRBV7-2 to TRBJ1-4, with a tentative D gene TRBD1 over 5 matching bases. The TCR comes from a man older than 75 with acute or convalescent COVID-19. Here is the DNA: TGTGCCAGCAGCGCGCGGGGGGGACTGAATGAAAAACTGTTTTTT. This is translated as CASSARGGLNEKLFF.